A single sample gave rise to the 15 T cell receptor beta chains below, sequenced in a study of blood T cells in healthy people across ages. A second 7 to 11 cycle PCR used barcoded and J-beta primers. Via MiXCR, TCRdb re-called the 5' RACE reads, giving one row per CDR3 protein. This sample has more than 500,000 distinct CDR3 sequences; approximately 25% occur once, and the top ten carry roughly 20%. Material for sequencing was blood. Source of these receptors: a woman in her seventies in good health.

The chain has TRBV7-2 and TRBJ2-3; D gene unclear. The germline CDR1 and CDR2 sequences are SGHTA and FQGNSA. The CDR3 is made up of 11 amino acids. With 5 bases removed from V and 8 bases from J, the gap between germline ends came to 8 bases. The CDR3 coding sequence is TGTGCCAGCAGCCCACAACTTACGCAGTATTTT. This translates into CASSPQLTQYF.

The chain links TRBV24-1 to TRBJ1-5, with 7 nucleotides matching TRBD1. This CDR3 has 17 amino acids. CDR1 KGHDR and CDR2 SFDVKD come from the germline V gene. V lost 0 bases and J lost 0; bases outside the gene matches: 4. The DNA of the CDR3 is TGTGCCACCAGTGATTTGGAACAGGGGTATAGCAATCAGCCCCAGCATTTT. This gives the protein CATSDLEQGYSNQPQHF.

The CDR3 DNA reads as TGTGCCAGCAGCCCGGCCACGGGTTATCTGGGTGGCTACACCTTC. Protein: CASSPATGYLGGYTF. The chain employs TRBV13 and TRBJ1-2, with D hard to call. The CDR3 has 15 amino acids. In germline, CDR1 is PRHDT, CDR2 FYEKMQ (reference sequence). The germline V and J ends were trimmed by 5 bases and 7 bases, with 20 bases remaining between them.

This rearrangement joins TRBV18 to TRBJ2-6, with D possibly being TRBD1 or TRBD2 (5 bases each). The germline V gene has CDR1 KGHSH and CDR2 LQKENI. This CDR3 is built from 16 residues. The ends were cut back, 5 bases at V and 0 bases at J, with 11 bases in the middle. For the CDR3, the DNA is TGTGCCAGCTCAGCCGGGGCCAACTCTGGGGCCAACGTCCTGACTTTC. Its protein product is CASSAGANSGANVLTF.

The DNA for the CDR3 is TGTGCCAGCAGCCGGCAGAGCGCGTCATACGAGGAGCTGTTTTTT. Protein sequence: CASSRQSASYEELFF. This sequence joins TRBV7-2 and TRBJ2-2; the D is unclear. Germline V gene lookup returns CDR1 SGHTA and CDR2 FQGNSA. The CDR3 extends over 15 amino acids. V lost 5 bases to trimming and J lost 10 bases, with 20 bases between them. The full variable domain, completed using reference TRBV7-2 and TRBJ2-2, is GAGVSQSPSNKVTEKGKDVELRCDPISGHTALYWYRQSLGQGLEFLIYFQGNSAPDKSGLPSDRFSAERTGGSVSTLTIQRTQQEDSAVYLCASSRQSASYEELFFGEGSRLTVL.

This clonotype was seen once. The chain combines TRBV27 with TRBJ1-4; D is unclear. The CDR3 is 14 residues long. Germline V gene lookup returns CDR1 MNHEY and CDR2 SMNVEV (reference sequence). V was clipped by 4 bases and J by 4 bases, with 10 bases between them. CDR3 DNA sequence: TGTGCCAGCAGTTCCGTCCGTAGTAATGAAAAACTGTTTTTT. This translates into CASSSVRSNEKLFF. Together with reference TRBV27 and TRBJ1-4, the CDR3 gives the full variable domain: EAQVTQNPRYLITVTGKKLTVTCSQNMNHEYMSWYRQDPGLGLRQIYYSMNVEVTDKGDVPEGYKVSRKEKRNFPLILESPSPNQTSLYFCASSSVRSNEKLFFGSGTQLSVL.

The CDR3: CASSGAAIQYF. In nucleotides, the CDR3 is TGTGCCAGCAGTGGGGCGGCCATTCAGTACTTC. The genes are TRBV6-2 or TRBV6-3 and TRBJ2-4; the D gene is possibly TRBD1 (5 bases). Germline V lookup: CDR1 MNHEY, CDR2 SVGEGT. The CDR3 loop spans 11 amino acids. The V gene lost 5 bases and the J gene lost 9 bases, with 8 bases spanning the gap.

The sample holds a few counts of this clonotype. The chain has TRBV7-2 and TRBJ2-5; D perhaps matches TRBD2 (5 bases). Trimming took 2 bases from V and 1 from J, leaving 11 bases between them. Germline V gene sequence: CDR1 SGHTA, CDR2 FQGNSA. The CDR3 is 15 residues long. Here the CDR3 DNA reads TGTGCCAGCAGCTTAAGGATAACTAGCCAAGAGACCCAGTACTTC. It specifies CASSLRITSQETQYF.

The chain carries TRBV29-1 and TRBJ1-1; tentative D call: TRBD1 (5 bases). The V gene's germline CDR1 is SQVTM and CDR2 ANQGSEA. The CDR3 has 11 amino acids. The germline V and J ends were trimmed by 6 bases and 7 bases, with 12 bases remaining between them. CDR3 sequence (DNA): TGCAGCGTCCAAAGGGGTTATGAAGCTTTCTTT. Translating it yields CSVQRGYEAFF.

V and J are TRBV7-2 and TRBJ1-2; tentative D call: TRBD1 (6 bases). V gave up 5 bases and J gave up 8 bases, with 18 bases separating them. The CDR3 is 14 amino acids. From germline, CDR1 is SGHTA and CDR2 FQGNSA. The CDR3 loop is CASSPGAGVRGYTF. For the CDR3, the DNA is TGTGCCAGCAGCCCGGGGGCAGGGGTTCGGGGCTACACCTTC.

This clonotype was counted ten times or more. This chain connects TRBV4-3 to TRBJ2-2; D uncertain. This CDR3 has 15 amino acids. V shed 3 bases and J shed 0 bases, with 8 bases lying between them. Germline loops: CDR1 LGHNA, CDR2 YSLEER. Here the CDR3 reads CASSHSYPNTGELFF. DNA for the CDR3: TGCGCCAGCAGCCACAGCTACCCGAACACCGGGGAGCTGTTTTTT.

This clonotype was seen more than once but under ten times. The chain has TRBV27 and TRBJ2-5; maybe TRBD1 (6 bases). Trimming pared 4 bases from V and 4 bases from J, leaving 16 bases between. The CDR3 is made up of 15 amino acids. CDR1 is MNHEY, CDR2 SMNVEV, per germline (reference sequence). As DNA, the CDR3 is TGTGCCAGCAGTTCCGTACAGGGACATCGAGAGACCCAGTACTTC. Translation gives CASSSVQGHRETQYF.

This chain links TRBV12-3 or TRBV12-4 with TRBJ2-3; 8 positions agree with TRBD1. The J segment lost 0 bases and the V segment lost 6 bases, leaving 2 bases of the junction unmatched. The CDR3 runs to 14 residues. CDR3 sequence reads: CASRGQESTDTQYF. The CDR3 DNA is TGTGCCAGCAGGGGACAGGAGAGCACAGATACGCAGTATTTT.

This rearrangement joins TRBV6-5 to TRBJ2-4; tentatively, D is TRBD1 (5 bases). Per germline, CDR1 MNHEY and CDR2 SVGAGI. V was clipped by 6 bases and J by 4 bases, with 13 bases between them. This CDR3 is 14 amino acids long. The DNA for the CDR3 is TGTGCCAGCAGGGACAACCCAAAAAAAAACATTCAGTACTTC. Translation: CASRDNPKKNIQYF.

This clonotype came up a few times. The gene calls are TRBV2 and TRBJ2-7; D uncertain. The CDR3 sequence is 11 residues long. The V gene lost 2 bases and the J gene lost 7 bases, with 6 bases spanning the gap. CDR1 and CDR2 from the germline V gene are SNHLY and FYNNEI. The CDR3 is CASSEQLEQYF. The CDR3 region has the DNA TGTGCCAGCAGTGAACAGCTAGAGCAGTACTTC.